These T cell receptor beta chains were read from a single sample in a study of response to subunit inactivated influenza vaccine. TCRdb passed the RT-PCR reads through MiXCR, listing each CDR3 protein once. The table includes more than 600,000 distinct CDR3 sequences, less than 20% detected once. Sequencing used PBMCs from blood, obtained less than 6 days after vaccination. These receptor sequences come from a man aged 50 to 60 who received an inactivated influenza vaccine. Each CDR3 is given with its conserved first and last residue. D genes are given only for firm matches. Where a row states a size, it is once, few, many or the class of an expanded clone; other rows omit it.

clone size: .; CDR3 length: 12; J gene: TRBJ2-1; D gene: .; V gene: TRBV6-6; CDR3 protein: CASRAGVNEQFF; CDR3 DNA: TGTGCCAGCCGGGCAGGGGTCAATGAGCAGTTCTTC
clone size: .; CDR3 length: 15; J gene: TRBJ2-2; D gene: .; V gene: TRBV5-1; CDR3 protein: CASSLVVGVNGELFF; CDR3 DNA: TGCGCCAGCAGCTTAGTTGTAGGCGTGAACGGGGAGCTGTTTTTT
clone size: .; CDR3 length: 16; J gene: TRBJ1-6; D gene: TRBD1; V gene: TRBV20-1; CDR3 protein: CSARDPRQGNNSPLHF; CDR3 DNA: TGCAGTGCTAGAGACCCTAGACAGGGAAATAATTCACCCCTCCACTTT
clone size: few; CDR3 length: 14; J gene: TRBJ2-1; D gene: .; V gene: TRBV20-1; CDR3 protein: CSASSGEGVDEQFF; CDR3 DNA: TGCAGTGCTAGCTCGGGCGAGGGGGTCGATGAGCAGTTCTTC
clone size: .; CDR3 length: 14; J gene: TRBJ2-7; D gene: TRBD2; V gene: TRBV4-2; CDR3 protein: CASSQERTSGSRYF; CDR3 DNA: TGTGCCAGCAGCCAAGAACGGACTAGCGGGAGTAGGTACTTC
clone size: .; CDR3 length: 12; J gene: TRBJ1-1; D gene: .; V gene: TRBV5-1; CDR3 protein: CASSLEAGRTFF; CDR3 DNA: TGCGCCAGCAGCTTGGAGGCGGGCAGAACTTTCTTT
clone size: .; CDR3 length: 15; J gene: TRBJ1-2; D gene: .; V gene: TRBV27; CDR3 protein: CASSTRRQGPGGYTF; CDR3 DNA: TGTGCCAGCAGCACTCGACGGCAGGGGCCAGGTGGCTACACCTTC
clone size: many; CDR3 length: 13; J gene: TRBJ2-7; D gene: .; V gene: TRBV30; CDR3 protein: CAWSVDSNYEQYF; CDR3 DNA: TGTGCCTGGAGTGTTGACAGTAACTACGAGCAGTACTTC
clone size: .; CDR3 length: 16; J gene: TRBJ1-5; D gene: .; V gene: TRBV20-1; CDR3 protein: CSARGRTHYSNQPQHF; CDR3 DNA: TGCAGTGCTAGAGGGAGGACACATTATAGCAATCAGCCCCAGCATTTT
clone size: many; CDR3 length: 15; J gene: TRBJ2-1; D gene: .; V gene: TRBV29-1; CDR3 protein: CSATPKVGDYNEQFF; CDR3 DNA: TGCAGCGCCACACCTAAGGTGGGAGACTACAATGAGCAGTTCTTC
clone size: .; CDR3 length: 15; J gene: TRBJ1-3; D gene: .; V gene: TRBV3-1; CDR3 protein: CASSPTRFSGNTIYF; CDR3 DNA: TGTGCCAGCAGCCCGACCCGCTTCTCTGGAAACACCATATATTTT